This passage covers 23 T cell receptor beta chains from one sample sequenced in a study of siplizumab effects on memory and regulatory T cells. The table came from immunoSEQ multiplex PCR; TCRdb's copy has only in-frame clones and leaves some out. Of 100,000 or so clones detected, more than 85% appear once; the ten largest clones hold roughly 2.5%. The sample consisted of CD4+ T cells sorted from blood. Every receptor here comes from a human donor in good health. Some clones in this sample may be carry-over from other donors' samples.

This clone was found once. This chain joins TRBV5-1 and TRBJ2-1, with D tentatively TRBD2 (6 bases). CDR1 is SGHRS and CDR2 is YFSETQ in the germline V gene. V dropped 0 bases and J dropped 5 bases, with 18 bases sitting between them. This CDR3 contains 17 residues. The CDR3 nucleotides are TGCGCCAGCAGCTTGGCAAAGGCTAGCGAAAACGACAATGAGCAGTTCTTC. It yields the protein CASSLAKASENDNEQFF. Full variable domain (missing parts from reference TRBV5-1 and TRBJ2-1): KAGVTQTPRYLIKTRGQQVTLSCSPISGHRSVSWYQQTPGQGLQFLFEYFSETQRNKGNFPGRFSGRQFSNSRSEMNVSTLELGDSALYLCASSLAKASENDNEQFFGPGTRLTVL.

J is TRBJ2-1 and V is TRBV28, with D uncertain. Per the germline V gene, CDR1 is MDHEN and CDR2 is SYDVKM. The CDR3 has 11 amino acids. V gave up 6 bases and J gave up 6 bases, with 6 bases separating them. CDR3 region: CASRTVNEQFF. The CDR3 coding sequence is TGTGCCAGCAGAACCGTCAATGAGCAGTTCTTC.

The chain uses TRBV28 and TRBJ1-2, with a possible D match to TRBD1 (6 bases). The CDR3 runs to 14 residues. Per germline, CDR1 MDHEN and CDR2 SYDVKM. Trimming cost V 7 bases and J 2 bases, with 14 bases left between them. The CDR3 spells CASNSGTRNYGYTF. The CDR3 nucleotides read TGTGCCAGCAATTCCGGGACACGAAACTATGGCTACACCTTC.

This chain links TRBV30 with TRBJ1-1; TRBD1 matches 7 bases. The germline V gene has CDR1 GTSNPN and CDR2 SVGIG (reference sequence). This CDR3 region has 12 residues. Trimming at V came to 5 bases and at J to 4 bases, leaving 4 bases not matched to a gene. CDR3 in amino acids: CAWGQEGTEAFF. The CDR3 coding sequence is TGTGCCTGGGGACAGGAGGGCACTGAAGCTTTCTTT.

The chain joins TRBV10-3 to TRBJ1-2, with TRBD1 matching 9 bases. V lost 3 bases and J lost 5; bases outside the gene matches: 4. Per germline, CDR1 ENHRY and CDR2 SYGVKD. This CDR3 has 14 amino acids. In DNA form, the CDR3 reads TGTGCCATCAGTGAAGACAGGGGGGTATATGGCTACACCTTC. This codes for CAISEDRGVYGYTF.

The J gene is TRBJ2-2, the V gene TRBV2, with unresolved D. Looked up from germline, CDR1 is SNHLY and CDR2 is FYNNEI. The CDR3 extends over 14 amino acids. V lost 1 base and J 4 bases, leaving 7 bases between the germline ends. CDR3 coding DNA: TGTGCCAGCAGTGAAGTCTCAGCCACCGGGGAGCTGTTTTTT. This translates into CASSEVSATGELFF. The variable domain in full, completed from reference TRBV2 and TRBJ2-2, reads EPEVTQTPSHQVTQMGQEVILRCVPISNHLYFYWYRQILGQKVEFLVSFYNNEISEKSEIFDDQFSVERPDGSNFTLKIRSTKLEDSAMYFCASSEVSATGELFFGEGSRLTVL.

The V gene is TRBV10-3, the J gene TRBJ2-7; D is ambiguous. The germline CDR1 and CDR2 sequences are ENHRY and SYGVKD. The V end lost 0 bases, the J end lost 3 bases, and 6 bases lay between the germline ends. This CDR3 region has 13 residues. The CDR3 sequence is CAISESLNYEQYF. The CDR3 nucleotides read TGTGCCATCAGTGAGTCCCTCAACTACGAGCAGTACTTC.

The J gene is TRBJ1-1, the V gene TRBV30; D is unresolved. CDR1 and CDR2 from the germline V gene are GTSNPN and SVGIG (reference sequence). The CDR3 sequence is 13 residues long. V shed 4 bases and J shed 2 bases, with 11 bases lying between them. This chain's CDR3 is CAWKLRGNTEAFF. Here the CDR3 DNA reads TGTGCCTGGAAGTTGCGGGGAAACACTGAAGCTTTCTTT. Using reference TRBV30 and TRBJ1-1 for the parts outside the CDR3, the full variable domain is SQTIHQWPATLVQPVGSPLSLECTVEGTSNPNLYWYRQAAGRGLQLLFYSVGIGQISSEVPQNLSASRPQDRQFILSSKKLLLSDSGFYLCAWKLRGNTEAFFGQGTRLTVV.

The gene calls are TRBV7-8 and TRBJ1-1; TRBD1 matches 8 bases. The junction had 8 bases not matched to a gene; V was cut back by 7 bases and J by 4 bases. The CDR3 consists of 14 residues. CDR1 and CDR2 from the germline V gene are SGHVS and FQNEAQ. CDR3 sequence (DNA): TGTGCCAGCACGGTGCAGGGGGCAGCCACTGAAGCTTTCTTT. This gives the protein CASTVQGAATEAFF.

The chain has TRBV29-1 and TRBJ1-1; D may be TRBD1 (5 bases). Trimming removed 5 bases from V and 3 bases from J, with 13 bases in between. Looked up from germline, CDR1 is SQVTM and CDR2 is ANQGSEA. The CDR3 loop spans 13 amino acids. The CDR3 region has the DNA TGCAGCGTTACAAGAACGGGGGACACTGAAGCTTTCTTT. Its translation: CSVTRTGDTEAFF.

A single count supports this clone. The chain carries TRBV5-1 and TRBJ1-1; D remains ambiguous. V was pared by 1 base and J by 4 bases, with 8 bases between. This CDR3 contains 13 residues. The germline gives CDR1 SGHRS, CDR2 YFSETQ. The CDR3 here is CASSLNSGTEAFF. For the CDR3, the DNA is TGCGCCAGCAGCTTGAATTCGGGCACTGAAGCTTTCTTT.

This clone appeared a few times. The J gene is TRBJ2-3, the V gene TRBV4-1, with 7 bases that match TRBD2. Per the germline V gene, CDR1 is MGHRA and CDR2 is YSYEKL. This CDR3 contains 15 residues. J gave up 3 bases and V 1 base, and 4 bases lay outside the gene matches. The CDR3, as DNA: TGCGCCAGCAGCCAAGGCGGCGGGAGAACAGATACGCAGTATTTT. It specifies CASSQGGGRTDTQYF.

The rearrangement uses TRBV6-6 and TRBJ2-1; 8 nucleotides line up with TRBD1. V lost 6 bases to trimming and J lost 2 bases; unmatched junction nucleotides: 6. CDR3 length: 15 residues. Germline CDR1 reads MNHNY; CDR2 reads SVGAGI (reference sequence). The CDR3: CASRLRQGPYNEQFF. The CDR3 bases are TGTGCCAGCAGACTCCGACAGGGGCCCTACAATGAGCAGTTCTTC.

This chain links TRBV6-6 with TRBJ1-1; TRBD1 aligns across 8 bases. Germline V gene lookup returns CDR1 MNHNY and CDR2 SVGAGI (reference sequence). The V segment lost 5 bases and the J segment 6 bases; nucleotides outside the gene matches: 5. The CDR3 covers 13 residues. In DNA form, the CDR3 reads TGTGCCAGCAGTCCCGACAGGGGAGCTGAAGCTTTCTTT. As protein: CASSPDRGAEAFF.

The DNA for the CDR3 is TGTGCCAGCAGCTTCCCCGTAGGATGGGAGGGTTCAGATACGCAGTATTTT. This encodes CASSFPVGWEGSDTQYF. This chain connects TRBV7-9 to TRBJ2-3; TRBD2 agrees at 7 bases. Germline CDR1 and CDR2: SEHNR and FQNEAQ (reference sequence). Trimming at V came to 3 bases and at J to 4 bases, leaving 13 bases not matched to a gene. The CDR3 has 17 residues.

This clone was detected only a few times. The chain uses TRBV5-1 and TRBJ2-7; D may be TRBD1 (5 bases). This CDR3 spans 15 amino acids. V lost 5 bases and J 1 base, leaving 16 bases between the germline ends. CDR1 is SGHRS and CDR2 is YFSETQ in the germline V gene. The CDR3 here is CASRPGKGKSYEQYF. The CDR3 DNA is TGCGCCAGCAGGCCCGGAAAGGGGAAATCCTACGAGCAGTACTTC.

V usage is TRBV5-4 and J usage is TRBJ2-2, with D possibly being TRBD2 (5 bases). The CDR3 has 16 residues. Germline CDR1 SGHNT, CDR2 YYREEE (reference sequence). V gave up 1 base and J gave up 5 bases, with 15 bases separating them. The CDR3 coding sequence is TGTGCCAGCAGCTTGAGTTTTCGTAGCGCAACCGGGGAGCTGTTTTTT. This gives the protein CASSLSFRSATGELFF.

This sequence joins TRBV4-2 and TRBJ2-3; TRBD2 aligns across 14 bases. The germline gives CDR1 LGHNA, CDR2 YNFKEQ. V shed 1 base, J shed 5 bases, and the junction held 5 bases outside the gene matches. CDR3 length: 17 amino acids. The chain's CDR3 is CASSQGAGTSGRDTQYF. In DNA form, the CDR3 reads TGTGCCAGCAGCCAAGGGGCGGGGACTAGCGGGAGAGATACGCAGTATTTT.

CDR3 region: CASSIGRGEGYGYTF. The DNA of the CDR3 is TGTGCCAGTAGTATAGGCCGTGGGGAAGGCTATGGCTACACCTTC. The chain couples TRBV19 to TRBJ1-2; no clear D gene. The CDR3 is 15 residues long. Trimming pared 1 base from V and 4 bases from J, leaving 13 bases between. Germline-derived CDR1 and CDR2 are LNHDA and SQIVND (reference sequence).

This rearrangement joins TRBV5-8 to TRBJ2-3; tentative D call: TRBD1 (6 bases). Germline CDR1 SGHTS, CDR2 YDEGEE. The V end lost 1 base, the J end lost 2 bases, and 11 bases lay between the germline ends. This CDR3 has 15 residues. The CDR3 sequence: CASSLRKGVTDTQYF. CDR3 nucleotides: TGTGCCAGCAGCTTGCGTAAGGGGGTCACAGATACGCAGTATTTT.

Here the CDR3 reads CASSQGPTGTDTQYF. The CDR3 nucleotides read TGTGCCAGCAGCCAGGGACCCACCGGCACAGATACGCAGTATTTT. V is TRBV13 and J is TRBJ2-3; D is possibly TRBD1 or TRBD2 (5 bases each). Trimming took 5 bases from V and 1 from J, leaving 13 bases between them. Germline CDR1 and CDR2: PRHDT and FYEKMQ (reference sequence). The CDR3 sequence is 15 residues long.

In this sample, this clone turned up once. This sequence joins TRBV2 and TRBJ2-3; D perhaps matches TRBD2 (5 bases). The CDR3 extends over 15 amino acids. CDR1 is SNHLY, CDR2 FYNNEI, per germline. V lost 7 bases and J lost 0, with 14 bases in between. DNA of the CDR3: TGTGCCAGCATGAGGGATCGGGCTAGCACAGATACGCAGTATTTT. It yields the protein CASMRDRASTDTQYF.

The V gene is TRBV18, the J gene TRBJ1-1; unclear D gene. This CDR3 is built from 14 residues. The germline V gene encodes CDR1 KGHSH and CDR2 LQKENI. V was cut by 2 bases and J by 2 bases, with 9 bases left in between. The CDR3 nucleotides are TGTGCCAGCTCACCATGGGGTACTAACACTGAAGCTTTCTTT. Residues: CASSPWGTNTEAFF.